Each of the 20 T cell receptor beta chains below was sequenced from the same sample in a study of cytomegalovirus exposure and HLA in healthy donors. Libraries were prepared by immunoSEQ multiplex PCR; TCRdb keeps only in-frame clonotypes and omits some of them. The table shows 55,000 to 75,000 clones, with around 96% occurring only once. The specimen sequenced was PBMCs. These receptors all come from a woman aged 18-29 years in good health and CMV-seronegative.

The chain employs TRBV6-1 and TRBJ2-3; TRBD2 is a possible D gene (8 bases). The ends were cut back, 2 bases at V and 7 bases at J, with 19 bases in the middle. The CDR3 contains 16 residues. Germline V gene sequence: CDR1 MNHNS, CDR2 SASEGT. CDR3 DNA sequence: TGTGCCAGCAGTGAATCCACGGGAGGGGGCCGAAATACGCAGTATTTT. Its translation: CASSESTGGGRNTQYF.

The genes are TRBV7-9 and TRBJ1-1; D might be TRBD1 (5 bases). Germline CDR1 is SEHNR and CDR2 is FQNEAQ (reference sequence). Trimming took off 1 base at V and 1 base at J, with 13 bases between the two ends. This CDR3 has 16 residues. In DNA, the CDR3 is TGTGCCAGCAGCTTAGTTGGGGTCGGGGGGAACACTGAAGCTTTCTTT. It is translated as CASSLVGVGGNTEAFF.

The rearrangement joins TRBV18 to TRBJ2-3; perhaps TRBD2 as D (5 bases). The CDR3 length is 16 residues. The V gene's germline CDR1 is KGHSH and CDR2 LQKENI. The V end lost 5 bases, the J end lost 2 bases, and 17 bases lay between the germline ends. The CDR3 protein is CASSDYPPGVTDTQYF. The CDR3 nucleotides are TGTGCCAGCTCAGATTACCCCCCCGGGGTCACAGATACGCAGTATTTT.

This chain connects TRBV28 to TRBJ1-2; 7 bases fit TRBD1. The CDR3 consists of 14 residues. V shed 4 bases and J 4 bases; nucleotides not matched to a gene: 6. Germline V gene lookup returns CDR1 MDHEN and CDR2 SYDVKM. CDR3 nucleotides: TGTGCCAGCAGTTCGGACAGGTTGGGCTATGGCTACACCTTC. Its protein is CASSSDRLGYGYTF.

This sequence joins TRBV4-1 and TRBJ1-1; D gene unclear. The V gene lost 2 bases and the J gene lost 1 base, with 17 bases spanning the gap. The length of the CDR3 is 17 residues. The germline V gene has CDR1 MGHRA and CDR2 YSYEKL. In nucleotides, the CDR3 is TGCGCCAGCAGCCAATCCAAATGGGCTGAGGGGAACACTGAAGCTTTCTTT. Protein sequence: CASSQSKWAEGNTEAFF.

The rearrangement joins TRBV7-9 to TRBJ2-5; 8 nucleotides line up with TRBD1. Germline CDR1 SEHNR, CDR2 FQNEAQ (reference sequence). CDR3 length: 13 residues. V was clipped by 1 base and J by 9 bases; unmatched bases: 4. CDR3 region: CASSLGAQGAQYF. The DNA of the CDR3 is TGTGCCAGCAGCTTAGGGGCACAGGGGGCCCAGTACTTC.

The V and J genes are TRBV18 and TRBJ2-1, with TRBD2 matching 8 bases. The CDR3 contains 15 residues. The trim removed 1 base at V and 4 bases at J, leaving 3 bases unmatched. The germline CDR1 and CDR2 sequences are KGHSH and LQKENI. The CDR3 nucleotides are TGTGCCAGCTCACCACTAGCGGGATCTTACAATGAGCAGTTCTTC. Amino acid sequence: CASSPLAGSYNEQFF.

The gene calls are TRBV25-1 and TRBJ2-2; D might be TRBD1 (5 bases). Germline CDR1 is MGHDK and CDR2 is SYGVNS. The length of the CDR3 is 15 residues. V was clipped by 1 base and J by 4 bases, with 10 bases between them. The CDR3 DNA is TGTGCCAGCAGTGAATCAGGGTGGGGCACCGGGGAGCTGTTTTTT. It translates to CASSESGWGTGELFF.

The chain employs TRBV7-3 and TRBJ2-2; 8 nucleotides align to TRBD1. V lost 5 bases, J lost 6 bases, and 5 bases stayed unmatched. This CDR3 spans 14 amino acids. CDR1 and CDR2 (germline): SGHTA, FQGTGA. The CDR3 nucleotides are TGTGCCAGCAGCAAAGACAGGGGTTCCGGGGAGCTGTTTTTT. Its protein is CASSKDRGSGELFF.

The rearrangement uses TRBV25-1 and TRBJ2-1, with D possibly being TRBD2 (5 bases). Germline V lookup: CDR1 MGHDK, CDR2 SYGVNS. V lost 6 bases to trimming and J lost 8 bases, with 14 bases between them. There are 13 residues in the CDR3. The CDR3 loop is CASRRAKSYEQFF. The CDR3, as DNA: TGTGCCAGCAGGAGGGCCAAATCCTATGAGCAGTTCTTC.

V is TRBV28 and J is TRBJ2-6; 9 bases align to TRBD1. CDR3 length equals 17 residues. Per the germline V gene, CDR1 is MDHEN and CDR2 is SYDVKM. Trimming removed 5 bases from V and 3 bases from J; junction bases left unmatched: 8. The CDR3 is CASSGDRVNGGANVLTF. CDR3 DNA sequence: TGTGCCAGCAGTGGGGACAGGGTTAACGGTGGGGCCAACGTCCTGACTTTC.

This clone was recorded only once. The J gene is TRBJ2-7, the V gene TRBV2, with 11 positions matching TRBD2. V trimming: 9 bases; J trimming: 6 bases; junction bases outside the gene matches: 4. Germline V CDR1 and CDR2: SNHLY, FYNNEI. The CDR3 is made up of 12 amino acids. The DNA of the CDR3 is TGTGCCAGGAGTAGCGGGAGGGGCGAGCAGTACTTC. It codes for CARSSGRGEQYF.

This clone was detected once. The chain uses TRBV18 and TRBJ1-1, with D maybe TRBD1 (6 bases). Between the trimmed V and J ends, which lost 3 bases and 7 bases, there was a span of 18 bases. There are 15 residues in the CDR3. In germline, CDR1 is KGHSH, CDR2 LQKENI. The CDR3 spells CASSPREGGRGEAFF. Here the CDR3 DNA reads TGTGCCAGCTCACCCCGGGAGGGGGGGCGTGGTGAAGCTTTCTTT.

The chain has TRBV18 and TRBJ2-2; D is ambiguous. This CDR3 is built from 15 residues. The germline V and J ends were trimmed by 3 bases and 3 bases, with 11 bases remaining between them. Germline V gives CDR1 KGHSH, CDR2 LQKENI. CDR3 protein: CASSPRPRDTGELFF. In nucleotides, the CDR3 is TGTGCCAGCTCACCCCGACCACGGGACACCGGGGAGCTGTTTTTT.

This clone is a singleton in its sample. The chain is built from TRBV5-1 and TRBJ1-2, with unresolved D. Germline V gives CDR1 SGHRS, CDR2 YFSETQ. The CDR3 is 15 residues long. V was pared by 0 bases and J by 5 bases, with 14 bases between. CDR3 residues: CASSLVAGSPYGYTF. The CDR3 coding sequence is TGCGCCAGCAGCTTGGTGGCAGGATCCCCTTATGGCTACACCTTC.

The CDR3 region has the DNA TGCGCCAGCAGCCCCCGGTCTAGCGGGGGGAGCTCCTACAATGAGCAGTTCTTC. This gives the protein CASSPRSSGGSSYNEQFF. The chain combines TRBV4-3 with TRBJ2-1, with TRBD2 matching over 11 bases. In germline, CDR1 is LGHNA, CDR2 YSLEER. The CDR3 consists of 18 residues. The V gene end was trimmed by 4 bases and the J gene end by 0 bases; junction bases not matched to a gene: 8.

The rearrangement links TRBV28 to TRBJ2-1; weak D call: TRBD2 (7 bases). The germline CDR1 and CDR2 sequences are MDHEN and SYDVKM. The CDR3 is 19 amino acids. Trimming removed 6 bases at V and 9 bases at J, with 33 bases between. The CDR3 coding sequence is TGTGCCAGCAGGGGGTTTTATGTGGGGGGGCTTTCTCGGAATGGTGAGCAGTTCTTC. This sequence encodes CASRGFYVGGLSRNGEQFF.

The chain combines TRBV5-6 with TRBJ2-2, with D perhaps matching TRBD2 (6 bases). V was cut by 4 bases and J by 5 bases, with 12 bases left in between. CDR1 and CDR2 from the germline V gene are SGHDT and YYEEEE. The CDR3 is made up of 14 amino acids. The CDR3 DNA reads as TGTGCCAGCAGCCCGGCGGGACGGACCGGGGAGCTGTTTTTT. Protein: CASSPAGRTGELFF. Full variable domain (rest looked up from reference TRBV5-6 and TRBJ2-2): DAGVTQSPTHLIKTRGQQVTLRCSPKSGHDTVSWYQQALGQGPQFIFQYYEEEERQRGNFPDRFSGHQFPNYSSELNVNALLLGDSALYLCASSPAGRTGELFFGEGSRLTVL.

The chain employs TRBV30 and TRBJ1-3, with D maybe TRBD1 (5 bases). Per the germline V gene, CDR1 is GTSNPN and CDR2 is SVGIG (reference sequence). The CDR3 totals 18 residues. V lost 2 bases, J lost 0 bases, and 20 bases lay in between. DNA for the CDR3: TGTGCCTGGAGTAATAGATTCGGTGAAGGGGCCTCTGGAAACACCATATATTTT. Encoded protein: CAWSNRFGEGASGNTIYF.

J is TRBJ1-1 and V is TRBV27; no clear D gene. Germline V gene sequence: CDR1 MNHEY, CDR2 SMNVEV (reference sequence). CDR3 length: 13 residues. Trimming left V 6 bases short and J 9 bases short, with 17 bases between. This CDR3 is CASSPTYTNQAFF. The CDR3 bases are TGTGCCAGCAGCCCCACTTATACGAACCAAGCTTTCTTT.